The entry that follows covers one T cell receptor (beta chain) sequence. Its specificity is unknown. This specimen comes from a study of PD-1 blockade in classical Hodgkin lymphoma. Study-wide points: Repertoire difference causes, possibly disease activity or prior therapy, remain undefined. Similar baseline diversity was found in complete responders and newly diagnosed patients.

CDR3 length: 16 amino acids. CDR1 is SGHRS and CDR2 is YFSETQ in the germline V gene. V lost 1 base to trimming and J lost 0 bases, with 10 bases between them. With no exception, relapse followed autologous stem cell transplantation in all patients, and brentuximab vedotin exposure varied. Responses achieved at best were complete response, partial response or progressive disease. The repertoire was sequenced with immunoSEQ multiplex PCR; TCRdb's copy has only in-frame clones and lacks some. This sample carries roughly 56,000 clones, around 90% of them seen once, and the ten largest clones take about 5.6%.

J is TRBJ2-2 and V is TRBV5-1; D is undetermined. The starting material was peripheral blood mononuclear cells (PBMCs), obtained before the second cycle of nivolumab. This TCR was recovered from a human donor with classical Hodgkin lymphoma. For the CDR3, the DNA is TGCGCCAGCAGCTTGTTGGTGCTACCGAACACCGGGGAGCTGTTTTTT. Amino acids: CASSLLVLPNTGELFF. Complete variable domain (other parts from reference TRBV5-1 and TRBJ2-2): KAGVTQTPRYLIKTRGQQVTLSCSPISGHRSVSWYQQTPGQGLQFLFEYFSETQRNKGNFPGRFSGRQFSNSRSEMNVSTLELGDSALYLCASSLLVLPNTGELFFGEGSRLTVL.